The following is a T cell receptor beta chain sequence with its context. As yet, its antigen is unknown. Assay used: immunoSEQ multiplex PCR; TCRdb lists only in-frame clones, some missing. The sample yields around 200,000 clones, about 90% seen once. This specimen belongs to a study of T cell responses to AZD1222 COVID-19 vaccine. Regarding the study as a whole: Spike-wide vaccine-associated CD4 TCRs dominated at 160-218 and 743-854. The donors showed a predominance of white British ancestry and of females, with possible underestimation of clonal diversity.

The germline V gene has CDR1 LGHNA and CDR2 YNFKEQ. The CDR3 extends over 16 amino acids. Trimming cost V 1 base and J 0 bases, with 11 bases left between them. The sequence derives from an adult in good health. The specimen comprised peripheral blood, sampled on day 0 of AZD1222 vaccination. V usage is TRBV4-2 and J usage is TRBJ2-3, with D possibly TRBD1 on 5 matching bases. The CDR3 loop is CASSQGRGRSTDTQYF. In DNA, the CDR3 is TGTGCCAGCAGCCAAGGAAGGGGCCGAAGCACAGATACGCAGTATTTT.